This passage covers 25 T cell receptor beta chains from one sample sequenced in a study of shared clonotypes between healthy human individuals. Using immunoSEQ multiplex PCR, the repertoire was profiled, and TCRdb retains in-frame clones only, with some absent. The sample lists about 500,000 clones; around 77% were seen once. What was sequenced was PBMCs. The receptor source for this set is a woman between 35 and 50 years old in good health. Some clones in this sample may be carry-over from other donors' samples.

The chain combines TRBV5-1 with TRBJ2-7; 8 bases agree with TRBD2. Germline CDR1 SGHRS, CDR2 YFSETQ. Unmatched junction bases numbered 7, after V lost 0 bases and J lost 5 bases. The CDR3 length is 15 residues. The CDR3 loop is CASSLEEREIDEQYF. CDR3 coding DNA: TGCGCCAGCAGCTTGGAAGAGCGGGAGATTGACGAGCAGTACTTC.

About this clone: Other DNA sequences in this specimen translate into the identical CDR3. The CDR3 DNA is TGTGCCAGCAGCCCGGACAGTAACTATGGCTACACCTTC. Protein: CASSPDSNYGYTF. V usage is TRBV7-3 and J usage is TRBJ1-2; D possibly corresponds to TRBD1 (6 bases). The germline CDR1 and CDR2 sequences are SGHTA and FQGTGA. This CDR3 region has 13 residues. The V and J ends lost 5 bases and 1 base respectively, with 8 bases between them. Full variable domain (outside the CDR3, taken from reference TRBV7-3 and TRBJ1-2): GAGVSQTPSNKVTEKGKYVELRCDPISGHTALYWYRQSLGQGPEFLIYFQGTGAADDSGLPNDRFFAVRPEGSVSTLKIQRTERGDSAVYLCASSPDSNYGYTFGSGTRLTVV.

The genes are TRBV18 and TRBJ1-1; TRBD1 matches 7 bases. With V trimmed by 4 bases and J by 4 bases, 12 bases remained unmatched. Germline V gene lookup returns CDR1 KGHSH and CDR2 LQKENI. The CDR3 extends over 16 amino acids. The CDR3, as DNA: TGTGCCAGCTCACTAAGACCGGGGACAGAGACCACTGAAGCTTTCTTT. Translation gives CASSLRPGTETTEAFF.

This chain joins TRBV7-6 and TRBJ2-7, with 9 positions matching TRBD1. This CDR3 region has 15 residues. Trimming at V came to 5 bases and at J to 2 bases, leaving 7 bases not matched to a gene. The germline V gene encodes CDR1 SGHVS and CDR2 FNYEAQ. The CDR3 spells CASSQGDRVTYEQYF. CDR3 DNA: TGTGCCAGCAGCCAAGGGGACAGGGTAACCTACGAGCAGTACTTC.

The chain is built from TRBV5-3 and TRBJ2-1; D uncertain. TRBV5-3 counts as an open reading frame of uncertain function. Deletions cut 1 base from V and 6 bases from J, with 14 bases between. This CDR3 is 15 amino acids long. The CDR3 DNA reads TGTGCCAGAAGCTTGTCACGGTGGGTACGCAATGAGCAGTTCTTC. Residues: CARSLSRWVRNEQFF.

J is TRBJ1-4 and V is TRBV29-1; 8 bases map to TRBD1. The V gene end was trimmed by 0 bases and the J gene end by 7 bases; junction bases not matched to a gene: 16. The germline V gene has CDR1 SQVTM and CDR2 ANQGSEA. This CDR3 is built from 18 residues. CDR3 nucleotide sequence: TGCAGCGTTGAAGAAGGGCAGGGGGCCCCCCAGGGGGGTGAAAAACTGTTTTTT. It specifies CSVEEGQGAPQGGEKLFF.

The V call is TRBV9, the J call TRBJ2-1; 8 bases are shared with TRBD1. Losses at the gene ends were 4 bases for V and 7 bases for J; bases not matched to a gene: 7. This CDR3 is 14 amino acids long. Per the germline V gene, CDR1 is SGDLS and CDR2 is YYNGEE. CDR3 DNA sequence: TGTGCCAGCAGCCCAGGACAGGGCCGGAATGAGCAGTTCTTC. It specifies CASSPGQGRNEQFF.

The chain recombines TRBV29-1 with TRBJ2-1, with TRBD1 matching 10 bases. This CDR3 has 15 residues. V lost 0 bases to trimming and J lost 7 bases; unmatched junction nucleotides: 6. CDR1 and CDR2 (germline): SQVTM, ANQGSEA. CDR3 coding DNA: TGCAGCGTTGAAGATAGGGACAGGGGTTTGAATGAGCAGTTCTTC. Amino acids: CSVEDRDRGLNEQFF.

This CDR3 is CASSKEEGLEHIQYF. As DNA, the CDR3 is TGTGCCAGCAGCAAAGAAGAGGGGCTTGAGCACATTCAGTACTTC. The J gene is TRBJ2-4, the V gene TRBV21-1. TRBV21-1 is labeled a pseudogene. The CDR3 consists of 15 residues.

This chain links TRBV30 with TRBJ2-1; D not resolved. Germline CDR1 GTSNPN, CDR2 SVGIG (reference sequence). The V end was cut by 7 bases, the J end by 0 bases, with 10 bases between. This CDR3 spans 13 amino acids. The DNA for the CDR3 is TGTGCCTTGCATGCTGACTCCTACAATGAGCAGTTCTTC. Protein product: CALHADSYNEQFF.

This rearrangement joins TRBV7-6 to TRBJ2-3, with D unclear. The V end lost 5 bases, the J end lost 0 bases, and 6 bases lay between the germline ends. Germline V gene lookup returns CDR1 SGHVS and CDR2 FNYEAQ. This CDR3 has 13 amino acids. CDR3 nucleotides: TGTGCCAGCAGCCGAACTAGCACAGATACGCAGTATTTT. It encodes CASSRTSTDTQYF.

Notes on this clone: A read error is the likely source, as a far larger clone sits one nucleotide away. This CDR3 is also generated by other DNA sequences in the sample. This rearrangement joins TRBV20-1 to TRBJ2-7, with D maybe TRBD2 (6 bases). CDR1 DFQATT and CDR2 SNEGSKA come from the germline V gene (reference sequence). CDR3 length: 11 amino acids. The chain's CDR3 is CSARDYYEQYF. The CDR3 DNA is TGCAGTGCTAGGGACTACTACGAGCAATACTTC.

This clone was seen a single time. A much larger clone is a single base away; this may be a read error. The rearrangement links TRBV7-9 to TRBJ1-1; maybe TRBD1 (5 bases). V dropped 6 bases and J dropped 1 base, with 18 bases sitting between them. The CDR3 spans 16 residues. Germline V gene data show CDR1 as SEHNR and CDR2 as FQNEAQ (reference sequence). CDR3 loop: CASSELGVGRNTEAFF. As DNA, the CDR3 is TGTGCCAGCAGTGAATTAGGGGTAGGGAGGAACACTGAAGCTTTCTTT.

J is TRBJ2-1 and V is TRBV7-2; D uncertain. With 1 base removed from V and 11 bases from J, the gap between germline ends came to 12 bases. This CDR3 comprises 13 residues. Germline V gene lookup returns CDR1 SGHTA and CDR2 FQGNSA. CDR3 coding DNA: TGTGCCAGCAGCTTAGACGGAACACAGAAGCAGTTCTTC. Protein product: CASSLDGTQKQFF.

CDR3 DNA: TGTGCCAGCAGCGGGGGCCAGTCCTACGAGCAGTACTTC. Translating it yields CASSGGQSYEQYF. The chain couples TRBV28 to TRBJ2-7; D tentatively reads TRBD1 or TRBD2 (6 bases each). There are 13 residues in the CDR3. Trimming removed 6 bases from V and 1 base from J, with 10 bases in between. CDR1 is MDHEN, CDR2 SYDVKM, per germline.

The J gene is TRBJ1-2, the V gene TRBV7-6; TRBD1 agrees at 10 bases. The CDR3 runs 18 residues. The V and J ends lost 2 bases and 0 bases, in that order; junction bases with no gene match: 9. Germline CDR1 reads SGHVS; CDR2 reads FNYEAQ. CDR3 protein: CASSLTSRDRGPNYGYTF. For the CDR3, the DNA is TGTGCCAGCAGCTTAACCTCCCGTGACAGGGGGCCTAACTATGGCTACACCTTC.

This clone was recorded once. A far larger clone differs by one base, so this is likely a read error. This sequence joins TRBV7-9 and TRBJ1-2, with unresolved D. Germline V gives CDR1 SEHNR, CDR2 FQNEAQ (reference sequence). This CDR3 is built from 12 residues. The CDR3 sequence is CASSVSGYGYAF. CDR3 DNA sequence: TGTGCCAGCAGCGTGTCGGGGTATGGCTACGCCTTC.

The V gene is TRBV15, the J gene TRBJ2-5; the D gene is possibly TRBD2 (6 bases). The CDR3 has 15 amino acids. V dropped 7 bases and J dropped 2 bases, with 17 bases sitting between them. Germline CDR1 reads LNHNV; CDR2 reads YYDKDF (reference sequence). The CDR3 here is CATTPGTAPQETQYF. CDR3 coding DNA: TGTGCCACCACACCCGGGACTGCACCACAAGAGACCCAGTACTTC.

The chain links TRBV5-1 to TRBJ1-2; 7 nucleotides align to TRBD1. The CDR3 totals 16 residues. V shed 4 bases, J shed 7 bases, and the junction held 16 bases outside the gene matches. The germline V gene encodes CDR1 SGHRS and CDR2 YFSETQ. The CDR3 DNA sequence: TGCGCCAGCAGCCCCGGGACAGCGGTTGCGGCAAGTGGCTACACCTTC. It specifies CASSPGTAVAASGYTF.

This chain's CDR3 is CASSPSRAVGNTIYF. CDR3 coding DNA: TGTGCCAGCAGCCCTAGTAGGGCAGTTGGAAACACCATATATTTT. The chain employs TRBV28 and TRBJ1-3; D gene ambiguous. Between the trimmed V and J ends, which lost 6 bases and 3 bases, there was a span of 15 bases. The CDR3 is made up of 15 amino acids. Looked up from germline, CDR1 is MDHEN and CDR2 is SYDVKM.

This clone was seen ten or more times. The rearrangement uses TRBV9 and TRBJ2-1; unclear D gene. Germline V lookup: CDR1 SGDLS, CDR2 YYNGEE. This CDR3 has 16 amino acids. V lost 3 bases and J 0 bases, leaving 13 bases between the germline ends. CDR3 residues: CASSGRRPGSYNEQFF. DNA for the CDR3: TGTGCCAGCAGCGGTCGACGACCGGGCTCCTACAATGAGCAGTTCTTC. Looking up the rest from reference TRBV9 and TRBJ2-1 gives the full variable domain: DSGVTQTPKHLITATGQRVTLRCSPRSGDLSVYWYQQSLDQGLQFLIQYYNGEERAKGNILERFSAQQFPDLHSELNLSSLELGDSALYFCASSGRRPGSYNEQFFGPGTRLTVL.

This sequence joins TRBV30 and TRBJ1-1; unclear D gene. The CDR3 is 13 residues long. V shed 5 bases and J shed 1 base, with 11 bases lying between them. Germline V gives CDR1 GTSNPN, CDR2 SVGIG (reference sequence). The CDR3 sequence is CAWENLENTEAFF. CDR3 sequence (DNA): TGTGCCTGGGAAAACTTAGAGAACACTGAAGCTTTCTTT.

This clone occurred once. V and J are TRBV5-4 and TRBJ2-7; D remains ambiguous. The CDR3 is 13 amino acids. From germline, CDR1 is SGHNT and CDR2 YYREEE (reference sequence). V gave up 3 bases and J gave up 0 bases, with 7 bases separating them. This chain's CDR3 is CASSSARSYEQYF. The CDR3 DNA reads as TGTGCCAGCAGCTCCGCTCGCTCCTACGAGCAGTACTTC.

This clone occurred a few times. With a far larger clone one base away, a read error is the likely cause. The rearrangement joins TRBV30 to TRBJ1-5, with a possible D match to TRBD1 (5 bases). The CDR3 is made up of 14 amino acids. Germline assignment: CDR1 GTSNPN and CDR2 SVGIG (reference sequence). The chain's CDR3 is CALSGDFSSQPQHF. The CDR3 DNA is TGTGCCTTGTCGGGGGATTTTAGCAGTCAGCCCCAGCATTTT.

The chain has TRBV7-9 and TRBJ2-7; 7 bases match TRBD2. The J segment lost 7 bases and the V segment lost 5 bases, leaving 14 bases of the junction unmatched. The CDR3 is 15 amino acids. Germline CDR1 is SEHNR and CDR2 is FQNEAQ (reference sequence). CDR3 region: CASSPHFAGVEEQYF. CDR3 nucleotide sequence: TGTGCCAGCAGCCCCCACTTTGCGGGAGTGGAAGAGCAGTACTTC.